The 22 T cell receptor beta chains presented below share a single source sample, sequenced in a study of cytomegalovirus exposure and HLA in healthy donors (dated by TCRdb to the late 2010s). Library preparation used the immunoSEQ multiplex PCR assay. A mixture of 60 forward primers for TCR Vbeta segments and 13 reverse primers for TCR Jbeta segments was used in the multiplex PCR. Entries here come from immuneACCESS through TCRdb and include only in-frame sequences with V and J called. Some clones fail to appear in such tables; in the studies checked, an unresolved V gene covers under half of the shortfall, and the cause of the remainder is unknown. For this sample the table gives 150,000 to 200,000 clones, of which around four fifths were detected only once. Around a tenth of the sample belongs to the ten largest clones. Material for sequencing was PBMCs. These receptors were taken from a man younger than 35 in good health and CMV-seropositive.

In regard to this clone: At one end, the junction sequence differs from germline, possibly due to a read error. This chain connects TRBV2 to TRBJ1-1, with TRBD1 matching 8 bases. CDR3 length: 10 amino acids. Per germline, CDR1 SNHLY and CDR2 FYNNEI. The CDR3 DNA reads as TGTGCCAGCAGAGAAGGACAGGGTAAATTT. Protein product: CASREGQGKF.

The chain employs TRBV5-1 and TRBJ2-7; a possible D gene is TRBD1 (6 bases). The CDR3 spans 13 residues. The V gene's germline CDR1 is SGHRS and CDR2 YFSETQ. Trimming stripped 0 bases from V and 2 bases from J, with 6 bases between. The CDR3 bases are TGCGCCAGCAGCTTGGAGGGGGCCTACGAGCAGTACTTC. It translates to CASSLEGAYEQYF.

The chain links TRBV7-8 to TRBJ1-2; D is perhaps TRBD1 (5 bases). The CDR3 spans 14 residues. The germline V gene has CDR1 SGHVS and CDR2 FQNEAQ. V lost 3 bases and J 6 bases, leaving 14 bases between the germline ends. The CDR3 loop is CASSLGGMKDGYTF. The CDR3 DNA sequence: TGTGCCAGCAGCTTGGGGGGGATGAAAGATGGCTACACCTTC.

The chain employs TRBV7-8 and TRBJ1-5, with D possibly TRBD1 on 5 matching bases. CDR3 length: 15 amino acids. V dropped 5 bases and J dropped 9 bases, with 20 bases sitting between them. Germline CDR1 is SGHVS and CDR2 is FQNEAQ. The chain's CDR3 is CASSPYNGGGWPQHF. In nucleotides, the CDR3 is TGTGCCAGCAGCCCATATAATGGGGGAGGCTGGCCCCAGCATTTT.

Comments on this clone: The junction shows a germline mismatch at one end, possibly a read error. The J gene is TRBJ2-2, the V gene TRBV7-7, with D tentatively TRBD1 (5 bases). The CDR3 totals 15 residues. Germline assignment: CDR1 SSHAT and CDR2 FNYEAQ (reference sequence). The CDR3 spells CASSSDTYGNGELFF. The CDR3 DNA reads as TGTGCTAGCAGCTCGGACACGTATGGGAACGGGGAGCTGTTTTTT.

This clone was counted once. This chain uses TRBV11-3 with TRBJ2-1, with 12 bases fitting TRBD2. Trimming took 5 bases from V and 6 from J; bases not matched to a gene: 8. The CDR3 has 16 residues. Per the germline V gene, CDR1 is SGHNT and CDR2 is YENEEA. DNA of the CDR3: TGTGCCAGCAGCACCCGGACTAGCGGGATTTTCAATGAGCAGTTCTTC. It is translated as CASSTRTSGIFNEQFF.

The sample holds a few counts of this clone. The CDR3: CASRGQGGTEAFF. The CDR3 DNA reads as TGTGCCAGTAGGGGACAGGGGGGAACTGAAGCTTTCTTT. The V gene is TRBV19, the J gene TRBJ1-1; 11 bases match TRBD1. The CDR3 length is 13 residues. Trimming cost V 6 bases and J 5 bases; bases outside gene matches: 2. In germline, CDR1 is LNHDA, CDR2 SQIVND (reference sequence).

The chain couples TRBV28 to TRBJ2-7; D is undetermined. Germline values: CDR1 MDHEN, CDR2 SYDVKM. This CDR3 contains 12 residues. V was trimmed by 2 bases and J by 6 bases, leaving 8 bases between them. Here the CDR3 DNA reads TGTGCCAGCAGTTTAACCCGGTCCGAGCAGTACTTC. Encoded protein: CASSLTRSEQYF.

This chain uses TRBV6-1 with TRBJ2-5; 8 bases align to TRBD1. The better agreement between TRBJ2-7 and the DNA end casts doubt on the J call. Germline V gives CDR1 MNHNS, CDR2 SASEGT. CDR3 size: 14 residues. In DNA form, the CDR3 reads TGTGCCAGCAGTGAGGATTTCACAGGGGGCGAGCAGTACTTC. Encoded protein: CASSEDFTGGEQYF.

V and J are TRBV28 and TRBJ2-7; possible D gene TRBD2, 6 bases. CDR1 is MDHEN, CDR2 SYDVKM, per germline. This CDR3 is built from 15 residues. V lost 1 base to trimming and J lost 0 bases, with 10 bases between them. The CDR3 region has the DNA TGTGCCAGCAGTTTATCTCGGGAGAACTCCTACGAGCAGTACTTC. Residues: CASSLSRENSYEQYF.

The gene calls are TRBV11-2 and TRBJ2-3; 7 bases are a match to TRBD1. The V segment lost 7 bases and the J segment 0 bases; nucleotides outside the gene matches: 19. In germline, CDR1 is SGHAT, CDR2 FQNNGV. The CDR3 length is 19 residues. The CDR3 spells CASTDAGRTGAASTDTQYF. CDR3 in DNA: TGTGCCAGCACCGACGCGGGTAGAACAGGGGCCGCAAGCACAGATACGCAGTATTTT.

This chain links TRBV6-1 with TRBJ2-5, with a tentative D call TRBD1 (6 bases). The CDR3 loop spans 16 amino acids. The ends were cut back, 3 bases at V and 1 base at J, with 15 bases in the middle. Per the germline V gene, CDR1 is MNHNS and CDR2 is SASEGT. DNA of the CDR3: TGTGCCAGCAGTGATCCCATCCGGGACACCCAAGAGACCCAGTACTTC. It yields the protein CASSDPIRDTQETQYF.

This clone was detected a few times. The chain links TRBV6-1 to TRBJ1-1; 7 bases are shared with TRBD1. Per germline, CDR1 MNHNS and CDR2 SASEGT. V lost 0 bases to trimming and J lost 11 bases; unmatched junction nucleotides: 6. The CDR3 spans 13 residues. The CDR3 nucleotides read TGTGCCAGCAGTGAAGCTGAGACAGGGTCCGCTTTCTTT. This gives the protein CASSEAETGSAFF.

The gene calls are TRBV27 and TRBJ2-7, with D perhaps matching TRBD1 (6 bases). The CDR3 has 13 amino acids. Germline V CDR1 and CDR2: MNHEY, SMNVEV (reference sequence). V shed 6 bases and J shed 4 bases, with 13 bases lying between them. CDR3 in amino acids: CASSYGQKYEQYF. The CDR3 nucleotides read TGTGCCAGCAGCTATGGACAGAAATACGAGCAGTACTTC.

The chain couples TRBV7-3 to TRBJ2-2; D remains unclear. Trimming cost V 3 bases and J 6 bases, with 2 bases left between them. Germline CDR1 is SGHTA and CDR2 is FQGTGA. The CDR3 totals 11 residues. In nucleotides, the CDR3 is TGTGCCAGCAGCTTCGCCGGGGAGCTGTTTTTT. This encodes CASSFAGELFF. Filled out from reference TRBV7-3 and TRBJ2-2, the complete variable domain reads GAGVSQTPSNKVTEKGKYVELRCDPISGHTALYWYRQSLGQGPEFLIYFQGTGAADDSGLPNDRFFAVRPEGSVSTLKIQRTERGDSAVYLCASSFAGELFFGEGSRLTVL.

The chain has TRBV30 and TRBJ2-7; perhaps TRBD2 as D (7 bases). CDR3 length: 13 amino acids. Per germline, CDR1 GTSNPN and CDR2 SVGIG (reference sequence). V was shortened by 3 bases and J by 3 bases, with 12 bases between the two germline ends. CDR3 amino acids: CAWRGGGHYEQYF. The CDR3 region has the DNA TGTGCCTGGAGGGGAGGGGGACACTACGAGCAGTACTTC.

The chain is built from TRBV2 and TRBJ2-1, with TRBD1 as a possible D gene (6 bases). Per germline, CDR1 SNHLY and CDR2 FYNNEI. V dropped 6 bases and J dropped 14 bases, with 17 bases sitting between them. The CDR3 length is 12 residues. The CDR3 DNA reads as TGTGCCAGCAGGGATCAGGGGTTGCGGGAGTTCTTC. Its protein product is CASRDQGLREFF.

CDR3 bases: TGCGCCAGTGGACCGGGACAGACCAAAGAGACCCAGTACTTC. This sequence encodes CASGPGQTKETQYF. The V gene is TRBV5-1, the J gene TRBJ2-5; 7 positions match TRBD1. Germline CDR1 and CDR2: SGHRS and YFSETQ. The CDR3 runs 14 residues. V was clipped by 8 bases and J by 3 bases; unmatched bases: 10.

The chain couples TRBV7-3 to TRBJ2-5, with 9 positions matching TRBD1. CDR1 is SGHTA and CDR2 is FQGTGA in the germline V gene. V was pared by 0 bases and J by 4 bases, with 3 bases of the junction left unmatched. The CDR3 is 15 residues long. CDR3 protein: CASSLTGTGLETQYF. The CDR3 nucleotides read TGTGCCAGCAGCTTAACTGGGACAGGGCTAGAGACCCAGTACTTC.

This clone was recorded a few times. The chain is built from TRBV6-1 and TRBJ2-3, with TRBD1 as a possible D gene (6 bases). CDR3 size: 15 residues. The V and J ends lost 1 base and 4 bases respectively, with 12 bases between them. Germline assignment: CDR1 MNHNS and CDR2 SASEGT. The DNA of the CDR3 is TGTGCCAGCAGTGAAGGCGAACAGGGCTCAGATACGCAGTATTTT. Encoded protein: CASSEGEQGSDTQYF.

The CDR3 DNA is TGTGCCAGCGGGACAGGGCGGGATCAGCCCCAGCATTTT. This codes for CASGTGRDQPQHF. The rearrangement uses TRBV6-1 and TRBJ1-5; 9 positions match TRBD1. The germline gives CDR1 MNHNS, CDR2 SASEGT. V gave up 8 bases and J gave up 5 bases; unmatched junction bases: 4. The CDR3 consists of 13 residues.

DNA for the CDR3: TGTGCCAGCAGCTACGGGAGGGGCAATCAGCCCCAGCATTTT. It translates to CASSYGRGNQPQHF. V usage is TRBV11-2 and J usage is TRBJ1-5; D unresolved. The CDR3 sequence is 14 residues long. Germline assignment: CDR1 SGHAT and CDR2 FQNNGV. Deletions cut 4 bases from V and 2 bases from J, with 9 bases between.